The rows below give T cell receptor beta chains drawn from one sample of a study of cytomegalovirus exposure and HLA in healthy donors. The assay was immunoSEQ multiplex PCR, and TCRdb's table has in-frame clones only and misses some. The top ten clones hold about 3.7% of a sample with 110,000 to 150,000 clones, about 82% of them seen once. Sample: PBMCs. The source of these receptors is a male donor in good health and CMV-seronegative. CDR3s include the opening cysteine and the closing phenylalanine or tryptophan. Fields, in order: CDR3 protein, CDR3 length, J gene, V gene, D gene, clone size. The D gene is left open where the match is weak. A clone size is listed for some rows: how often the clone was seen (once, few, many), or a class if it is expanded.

CDR3aa: CASSGQGQPQHF; len: 12; j_gene: TRBJ1-5; v_gene: TRBV25-1; d_gene: .; abundance: .
CDR3aa: CASSATSGGGGEQFF; len: 15; j_gene: TRBJ2-1; v_gene: TRBV27; d_gene: TRBD2; abundance: .
CDR3aa: CASRAGTGGGGYTF; len: 14; j_gene: TRBJ1-2; v_gene: TRBV28; d_gene: TRBD1; abundance: .
CDR3aa: CSSSSGGSGSDTQYF; len: 15; j_gene: TRBJ2-3; v_gene: TRBV7-9; d_gene: TRBD2; abundance: .
CDR3aa: CAWKYLRGGFLNQPQHF; len: 17; j_gene: TRBJ1-5; v_gene: TRBV30; d_gene: .; abundance: few
CDR3aa: CASSLRGFNQPQHF; len: 14; j_gene: TRBJ1-5; v_gene: TRBV28; d_gene: .; abundance: .
CDR3aa: CASSLGLAGTAHEQFF; len: 16; j_gene: TRBJ2-1; v_gene: TRBV28; d_gene: TRBD2; abundance: .
CDR3aa: CASSPVHGLEAFF; len: 13; j_gene: TRBJ1-1; v_gene: TRBV4-1; d_gene: .; abundance: few
CDR3aa: CGCGAMLTEAFF; len: 12; j_gene: TRBJ1-1; v_gene: TRBV6-6; d_gene: .; abundance: .
CDR3aa: CASGLQGALGYTF; len: 13; j_gene: TRBJ1-2; v_gene: TRBV27; d_gene: TRBD1; abundance: few
CDR3aa: CASSLISGRGLTDTQYF; len: 17; j_gene: TRBJ2-3; v_gene: TRBV5-8; d_gene: TRBD1; abundance: .
CDR3aa: CSARQGNEQFF; len: 11; j_gene: TRBJ2-1; v_gene: TRBV20-1; d_gene: .; abundance: .
CDR3aa: CASSQARGSTDTQYF; len: 15; j_gene: TRBJ2-3; v_gene: TRBV4-2; d_gene: .; abundance: .
CDR3aa: CASSSTLQETQYF; len: 13; j_gene: TRBJ2-5; v_gene: TRBV5-4; d_gene: .; abundance: .
CDR3aa: CASSFTGTGDFSGNTIYF; len: 18; j_gene: TRBJ1-3; v_gene: TRBV7-9; d_gene: TRBD1; abundance: .
CDR3aa: CASSPRTSGNISSYNEQFF; len: 19; j_gene: TRBJ2-1; v_gene: TRBV7-9; d_gene: TRBD2; abundance: .
CDR3aa: CASSLPGSTDTQYF; len: 14; j_gene: TRBJ2-3; v_gene: TRBV5-1; d_gene: .; abundance: .
CDR3aa: CASRLGGSGDYEQYF; len: 15; j_gene: TRBJ2-7; v_gene: TRBV27; d_gene: .; abundance: .
CDR3aa: CASSGGTMDEQYF; len: 13; j_gene: TRBJ2-7; v_gene: TRBV5-1; d_gene: .; abundance: .
CDR3aa: CASGSLNYGYTF; len: 12; j_gene: TRBJ1-2; v_gene: TRBV6-5; d_gene: .; abundance: few
CDR3aa: CASSLGLGEPADTQYF; len: 16; j_gene: TRBJ2-3; v_gene: TRBV5-4; d_gene: TRBD2; abundance: .
CDR3aa: CAWSVLSGPSYEQYF; len: 15; j_gene: TRBJ2-7; v_gene: TRBV30; d_gene: .; abundance: .
CDR3aa: CASSESAGGPDTQYF; len: 15; j_gene: TRBJ2-3; v_gene: TRBV6-4; d_gene: TRBD2; abundance: .
CDR3aa: CASQDYWDSRNTIYF; len: 15; j_gene: TRBJ1-3; v_gene: TRBV19; d_gene: TRBD1; abundance: .
CDR3aa: CASSATGANTEAFF; len: 14; j_gene: TRBJ1-1; v_gene: TRBV6-4; d_gene: TRBD1; abundance: .
CDR3aa: CASVRLADQETQYF; len: 14; j_gene: TRBJ2-5; v_gene: TRBV28; d_gene: TRBD2; abundance: .
CDR3aa: CASSSDRGPVYGYTF; len: 15; j_gene: TRBJ1-2; v_gene: TRBV28; d_gene: TRBD1; abundance: .